This TCR beta chain was observed in a study of shared clonotypes between healthy human individuals. Terminally differentiated effector memory CD45RA+ cells were excluded from the naive CD8 cells, which were CD45RO-negative and positively selected for CCR7. Donors were Caucasian adults residing in Nashville, Tennessee, USA. Study outcomes and limitations: Unshared clonotypes carried lower generation probabilities than those common to all four donors. It was anticipated that sequencing depth would influence how many clonotypes donors shared.

Samples underwent the assay at deep level. The assay was immunoSEQ multiplex PCR, and TCRdb's table has in-frame clones only and misses some. The sample shows roughly 600,000 clones, about 98% of them seen only once. About this clone itself: Its antigen remains unknown.

Germline CDR1 KGHSH, CDR2 LQKENI. Trimming removed 3 bases from V and 1 base from J, with 16 bases in between. CDR3 size: 18 residues. Sequenced sample: naive CD8+ T cells sorted from blood. The V and J genes are TRBV18 and TRBJ2-6; D is unclear. The source is a man aged 25-45 years in good health. Here the CDR3 DNA reads TGTGCCAGCTCACCGTCGGGCCCAGAACATTCTGGGGCCAACGTCCTGACTTTC. It translates to CASSPSGPEHSGANVLTF.